This TCR beta chain came from a study of radiotherapy plus CTLA-4 blockade in lung cancer. Study-wide context: Around 18% of enrolled patients responded objectively, and roughly 31% had disease control.

The V gene's germline CDR1 is MDHEN and CDR2 SYDVKM. This CDR3 comprises 15 residues. The V segment lost 6 bases and the J segment 6 bases; nucleotides outside the gene matches: 9. Using immunoSEQ multiplex PCR, the repertoire was profiled, and TCRdb retains in-frame clones only, with some absent. The sample lists some 100,000 clones; about 80% were seen once. Specimen: peripheral blood, collected from a patient treated with radiotherapy plus ipilimumab. This clonotype originated in a human donor with non-small cell lung cancer that progressed on radiotherapy plus ipilimumab. The chain combines TRBV28 with TRBJ1-4; 8 bases match TRBD1. CDR3 DNA sequence: TGTGCCAGCAGACCCGAACAGGGGGGGGATGAAAAACTGTTTTTT. Translation gives CASRPEQGGDEKLFF. The full variable domain, with the rest looked up from reference TRBV28 and TRBJ1-4, is DVKVTQSSRYLVKRTGEKVFLECVQDMDHENMFWYRQDPGLGLRLIYFSYDVKMKEKGDIPEGYSVSREKKERFSLILESASTNQTSMYLCASRPEQGGDEKLFFGSGTQLSVL.